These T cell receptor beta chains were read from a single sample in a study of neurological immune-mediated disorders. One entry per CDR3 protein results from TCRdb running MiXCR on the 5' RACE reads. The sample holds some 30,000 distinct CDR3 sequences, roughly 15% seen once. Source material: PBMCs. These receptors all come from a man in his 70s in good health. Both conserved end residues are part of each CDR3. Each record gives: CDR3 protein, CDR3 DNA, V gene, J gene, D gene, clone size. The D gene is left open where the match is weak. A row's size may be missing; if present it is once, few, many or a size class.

cdr3_aa: CSAVPDRGRTGELFF
cdr3_nt: TGCAGTGCGGTTCCCGACAGGGGGCGGACCGGGGAGCTGTTTTTT
v_call: TRBV20-1
j_call: TRBJ2-2
d_call: TRBD1
clone_size: many

cdr3_aa: CASSLTGGPKSETQYF
cdr3_nt: TGCGCCAGCAGCTTGACAGGGGGGCCCAAATCGGAGACCCAGTACTTC
v_call: TRBV4-3
j_call: TRBJ2-5
d_call: TRBD1
clone_size: many

cdr3_aa: CASSLSTTGGNYEQYF
cdr3_nt: TGTGCCAGCTCACTCTCAACGACAGGGGGAAACTACGAGCAGTACTTC
v_call: TRBV18
j_call: TRBJ2-7
d_call: TRBD1
clone_size: .

cdr3_aa: CSATNPGQGYEQYF
cdr3_nt: TGCAGTGCTACTAACCCGGGACAGGGCTACGAGCAGTACTTC
v_call: TRBV20-1
j_call: TRBJ2-7
d_call: TRBD1
clone_size: many

cdr3_aa: CASSPRSRGNQETQYF
cdr3_nt: TGTGCCAGCAGCCCTCGGAGCAGGGGAAACCAAGAGACCCAGTACTTC
v_call: TRBV7-2
j_call: TRBJ2-5
d_call: .
clone_size: many

cdr3_aa: CASSQFRDNLYEQYF
cdr3_nt: TGTGCCAGCAGCCAATTCCGGGACAACCTCTACGAGCAGTACTTC
v_call: TRBV7-8
j_call: TRBJ2-7
d_call: .
clone_size: many

cdr3_aa: CASGDGYEQYF
cdr3_nt: TGTGCCAGCGGGGACGGATACGAGCAGTACTTC
v_call: TRBV7-3
j_call: TRBJ2-7
d_call: .
clone_size: .

cdr3_aa: CAISDGSSQETQYF
cdr3_nt: TGTGCCATCAGTGACGGCAGTAGCCAAGAGACCCAGTACTTC
v_call: TRBV10-3
j_call: TRBJ2-5
d_call: .
clone_size: once

cdr3_aa: CASSLEVGAVFHEQYF
cdr3_nt: TGCGCCAGCAGCTTGGAAGTGGGAGCGGTTTTTCACGAGCAGTACTTC
v_call: TRBV5-1
j_call: TRBJ2-7
d_call: .
clone_size: .

cdr3_aa: CASYDGFTDTQYF
cdr3_nt: TGCGCCAGCTACGACGGATTCACAGATACGCAGTATTTT
v_call: TRBV5-1
j_call: TRBJ2-3
d_call: .
clone_size: many

cdr3_aa: CASSGYRGRSYEQYF
cdr3_nt: TGTGCCAGCAGTGGATACAGGGGGCGATCCTACGAGCAGTACTTC
v_call: TRBV28
j_call: TRBJ2-7
d_call: TRBD1
clone_size: .